This T cell receptor beta chain was recorded in a study of blood T cells in healthy people across ages (dated by TCRdb to the mid-2010s). Regarding the complete study: In model experiments, template switching captured roughly one uniquely barcoded TCR beta cDNA molecule for every two T cells. To track age-related changes in TCR beta repertoire diversity, the study relied on deep sequencing normalized with unique cDNA molecular identifiers. Donors were grouped into four age groups: young (average 16 years), middle-aged (39), aged (around 60) and long-lived (about 89). To avoid experimental bias, donors of different ages were spread randomly across the sequencing lanes. Using the same blood draw, the study looked at two additional independent replicas of 1 million unique cDNA reads for two donors, one aged 18 to 30 and the other aged 80 or older. Here is what the overall study found, with its caveats: Estimates of total diversity based on one million sequenced T cells were regarded as lower bounds and as underestimates. As age increased, observed TCR beta diversity per million T cells dropped in a roughly linear way, and a significant reduction was already evident by age about 40. A strong correlation was found between observed TCR beta diversity and the percentage of naive T cells measured by flow cytometry. Compared with the aged group, the long-lived group had more naive CD4+ T cells, fewer expanded clones and increased TCR diversity, a pattern suggesting age selection. Donor CMV infection status was unknown, potentially confounding age-related changes in expanded clonotypes. Conclusive comparison of naive and antigen-experienced compartments was prevented by the profiling of bulk unsorted PBMCs.

Donors were around 37 systemically healthy Caucasian individuals from Russia aged roughly 6 to 95 years. Each donor gave 8 to 10 milliliters of peripheral blood, drawn into EDTA-treated Vacutainer tubes. Ficoll-Paque density-gradient centrifugation was used to isolate PBMCs, with at least 7 million per sample. Total RNA, at least 6 micrograms per sample, was extracted from PBMCs with Trizol reagent. For every donor, an aliquot of PBMCs went through flow cytometry to measure the percentages of naive CD45RAhigh/CD27high T cells. Comments on this clonotype: Its antigen remains undetermined. The sample holds no much larger clone one base away, and base qualities are not on file.

Trimming removed 3 bases from V and 7 bases from J, leaving 13 bases between the germline ends. The CDR3 holds 15 amino acids from the cysteine to the phenylalanine. The kept DNA is CDR3 alone, 45 bases in frame from the first base. To prepare the library, 5' RACE was applied. This sample was sequenced with an Illumina HiSeq 2500. A second PCR of about 7 to 12 cycles was performed with a sample-barcoded 5' primer and a J-beta primer mix. A template-switch 5' adaptor carrying 12 random nucleotides introduced a unique molecular identifier onto each TCR beta cDNA molecule. Each sample yielded at least 2.5 million CDR3-containing paired-end reads. All of the RNA was converted into first-strand cDNA using the Mint cDNA synthesis kit, with a TRBC-specific oligonucleotide serving as the primer. All cDNA was treated with uracil-DNA glycosylase and then went through a first 18-cycle PCR with the universal primers M1SS and BC2_uni_R. The authors processed their data as follows. Normalization of each sample was performed by random selection of 1 million high-quality reads, each carrying a distinct molecular identifier. Instead of being binned into consensus sequences, reads that shared molecular identifiers were thrown out. MiTCR, with a Q25 quality threshold and the strictest error-elimination algorithm, was used for CDR3 identification, clonotype clustering and error correction. A nonparametric unseen species model with Euler transformation was used to estimate lower-bound total TCR beta diversity. The public reads were reprocessed in TCRdb via fastp at Q25 and MiXCR, keeping in-frame beta chains. A single entry per CDR3 protein holds the most common genes and DNA from its merged rows. These V and J calls are TCRdb output, not the study's own analysis. For this sample the table gives over 700,000 distinct CDR3 sequences, of which less than 70% were detected only once. Roughly 37% of the sample is in the top ten clones.

This sequence was found in an older man in good health. The rearranged chain carries TRBV12-3 or TRBV12-4 and TRBJ1-6, with a tentative D gene TRBD1 over 5 matching bases. The sequenced sample consisted of blood. The CDR3 is CASSFPPGPNSPLHF. The base sequence is TGTGCCAGCAGTTTCCCGCCAGGGCCCAATTCACCCCTCCACTTT.